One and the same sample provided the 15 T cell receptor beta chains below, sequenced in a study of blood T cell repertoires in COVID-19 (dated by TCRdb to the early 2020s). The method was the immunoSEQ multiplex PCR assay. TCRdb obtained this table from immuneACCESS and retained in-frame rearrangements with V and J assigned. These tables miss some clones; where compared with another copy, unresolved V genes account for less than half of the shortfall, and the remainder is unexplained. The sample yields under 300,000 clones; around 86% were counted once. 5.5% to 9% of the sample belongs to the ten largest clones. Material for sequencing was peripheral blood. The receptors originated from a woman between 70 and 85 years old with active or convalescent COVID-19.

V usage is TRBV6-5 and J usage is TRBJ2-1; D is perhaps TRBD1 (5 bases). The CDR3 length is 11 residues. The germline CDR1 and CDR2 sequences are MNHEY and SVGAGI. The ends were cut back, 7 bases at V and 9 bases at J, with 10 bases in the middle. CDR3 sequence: CASNRFGEQFF. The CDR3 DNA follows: TGTGCCAGCAACAGGTTTGGTGAGCAGTTCTTC.

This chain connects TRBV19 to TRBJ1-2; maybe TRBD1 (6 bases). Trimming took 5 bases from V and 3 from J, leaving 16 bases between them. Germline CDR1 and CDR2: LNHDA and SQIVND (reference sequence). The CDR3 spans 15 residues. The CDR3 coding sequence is TGTGCCAGTAGTGCCCTCCCCCCAGGGGACTATGGCTACACCTTC. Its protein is CASSALPPGDYGYTF. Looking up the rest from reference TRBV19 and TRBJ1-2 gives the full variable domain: DGGITQSPKYLFRKEGQNVTLSCEQNLNHDAMYWYRQDPGQGLRLIYYSQIVNDFQKGDIAEGYSVSREKKESFPLTVTSAQKNPTAFYLCASSALPPGDYGYTFGSGTRLTVV.

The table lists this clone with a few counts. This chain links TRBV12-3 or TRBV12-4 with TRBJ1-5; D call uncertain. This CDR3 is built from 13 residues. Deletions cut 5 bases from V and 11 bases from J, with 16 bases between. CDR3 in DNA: TGTGCCAGCAGTCAGGCCTTAGGAGCGGCCCAGCATTTT. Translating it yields CASSQALGAAQHF.

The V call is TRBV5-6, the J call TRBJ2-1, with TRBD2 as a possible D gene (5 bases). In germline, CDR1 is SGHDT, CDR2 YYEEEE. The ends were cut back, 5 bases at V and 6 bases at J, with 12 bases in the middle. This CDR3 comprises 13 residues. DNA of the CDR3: TGTGCCAGCAGGCGGGCGGGCGGCAATGAGCAGTTCTTC. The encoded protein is CASRRAGGNEQFF.

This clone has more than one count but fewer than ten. CDR3 protein: CASGGLAGETQYF. The CDR3 DNA sequence: TGTGCCAGCGGCGGACTAGCGGGTGAGACCCAGTACTTC. The chain combines TRBV7-2 with TRBJ2-5, with 11 bases lining up with TRBD2. The V segment lost 8 bases and the J segment 5 bases; nucleotides outside the gene matches: 4. CDR1 is SGHTA, CDR2 FQGNSA, per germline. This CDR3 contains 13 residues.

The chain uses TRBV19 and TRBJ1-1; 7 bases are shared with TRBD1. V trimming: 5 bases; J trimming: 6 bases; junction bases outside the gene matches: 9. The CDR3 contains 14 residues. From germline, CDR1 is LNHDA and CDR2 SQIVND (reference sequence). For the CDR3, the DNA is TGTGCCAGTAGTGACAGGGAGATAGGCGCTGAAGCTTTCTTT. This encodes CASSDREIGAEAFF.

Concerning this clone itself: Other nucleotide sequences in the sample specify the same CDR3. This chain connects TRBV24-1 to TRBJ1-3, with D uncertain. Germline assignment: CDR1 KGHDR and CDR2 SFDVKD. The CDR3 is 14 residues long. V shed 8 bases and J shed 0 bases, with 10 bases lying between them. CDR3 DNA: TGTGCCACCACCCCCGACAACTCTGGAAACACCATATATTTT. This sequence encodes CATTPDNSGNTIYF.

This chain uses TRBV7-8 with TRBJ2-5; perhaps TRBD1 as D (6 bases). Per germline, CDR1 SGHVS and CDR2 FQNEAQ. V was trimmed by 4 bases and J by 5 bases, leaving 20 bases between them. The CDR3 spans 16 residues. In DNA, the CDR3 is TGTGCCAGCAGCTACACACTTCAGGGGACGGGGGAGACCCAGTACTTC. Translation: CASSYTLQGTGETQYF.

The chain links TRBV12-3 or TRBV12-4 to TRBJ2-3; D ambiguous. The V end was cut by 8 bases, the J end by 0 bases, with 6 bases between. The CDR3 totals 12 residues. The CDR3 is CASRTSTDTQYF. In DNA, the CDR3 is TGTGCCAGCCGAACTAGCACAGATACGCAGTATTTT.

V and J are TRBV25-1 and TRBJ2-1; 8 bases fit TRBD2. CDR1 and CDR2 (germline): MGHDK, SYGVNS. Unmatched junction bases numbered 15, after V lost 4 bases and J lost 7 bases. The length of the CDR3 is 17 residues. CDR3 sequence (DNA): TGTGCCAGCAGTGCTCATTCCGGGGGGGCCTTGGTGAATGAGCAGTTCTTC. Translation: CASSAHSGGALVNEQFF.

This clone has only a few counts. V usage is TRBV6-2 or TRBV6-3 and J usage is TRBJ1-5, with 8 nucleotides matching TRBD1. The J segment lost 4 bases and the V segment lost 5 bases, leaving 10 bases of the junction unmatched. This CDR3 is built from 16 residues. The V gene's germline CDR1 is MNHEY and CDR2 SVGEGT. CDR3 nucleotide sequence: TGTGCCAGCAGTCCCTCCAGGGGGACAGGAAATCAGCCCCAGCATTTT. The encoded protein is CASSPSRGTGNQPQHF.

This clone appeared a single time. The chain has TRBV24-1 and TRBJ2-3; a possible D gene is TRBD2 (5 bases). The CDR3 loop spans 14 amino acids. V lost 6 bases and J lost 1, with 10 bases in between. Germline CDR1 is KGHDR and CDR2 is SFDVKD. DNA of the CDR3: TGTGCCACCAGTACAGAGAGGGGCACAGATACGCAGTATTTT. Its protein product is CATSTERGTDTQYF.

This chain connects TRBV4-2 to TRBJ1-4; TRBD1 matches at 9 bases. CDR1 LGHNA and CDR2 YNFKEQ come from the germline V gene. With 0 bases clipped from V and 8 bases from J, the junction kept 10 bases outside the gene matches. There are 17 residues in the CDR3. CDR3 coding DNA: TGTGCCAGCAGCCAAGATTACAGGGGGCGCGGTGGGGAAAAACTGTTTTTT. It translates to CASSQDYRGRGGEKLFF.

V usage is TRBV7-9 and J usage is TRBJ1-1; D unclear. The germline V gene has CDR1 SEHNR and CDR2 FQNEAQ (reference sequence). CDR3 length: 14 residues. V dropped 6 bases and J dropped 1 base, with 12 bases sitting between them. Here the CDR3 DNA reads TGTGCCAGCAGTCGCCCCGGAGAGAACACTGAAGCTTTCTTT. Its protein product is CASSRPGENTEAFF.

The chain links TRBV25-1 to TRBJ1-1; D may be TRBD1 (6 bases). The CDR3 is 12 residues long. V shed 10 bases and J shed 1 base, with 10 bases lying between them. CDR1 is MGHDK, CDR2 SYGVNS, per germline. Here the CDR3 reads CATQTGNTEAFF. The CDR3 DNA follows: TGTGCCACCCAGACAGGGAACACTGAAGCTTTCTTT. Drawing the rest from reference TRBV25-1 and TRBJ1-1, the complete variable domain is EADIYQTPRYLVIGTGKKITLECSQTMGHDKMYWYQQDPGMELHLIHYSYGVNSTEKGDLSSESTVSRIRTEHFPLTLESARPSHTSQYLCATQTGNTEAFFGQGTRLTVV.